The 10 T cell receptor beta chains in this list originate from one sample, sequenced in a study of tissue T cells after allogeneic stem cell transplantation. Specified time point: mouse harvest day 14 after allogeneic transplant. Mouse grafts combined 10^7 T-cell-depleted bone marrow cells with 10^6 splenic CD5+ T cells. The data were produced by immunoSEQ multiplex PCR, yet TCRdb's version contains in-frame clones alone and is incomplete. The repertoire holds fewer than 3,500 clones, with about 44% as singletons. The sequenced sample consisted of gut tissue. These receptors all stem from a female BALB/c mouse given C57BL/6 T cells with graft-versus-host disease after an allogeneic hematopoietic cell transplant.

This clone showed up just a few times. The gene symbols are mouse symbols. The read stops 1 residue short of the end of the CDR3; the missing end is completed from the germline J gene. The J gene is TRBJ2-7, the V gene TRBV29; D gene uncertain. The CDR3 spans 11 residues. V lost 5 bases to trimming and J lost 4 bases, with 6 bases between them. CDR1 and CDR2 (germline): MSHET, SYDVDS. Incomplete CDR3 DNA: TGTGCTAGCAGTATTTCTTATGAACAGTAC. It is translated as CASSISYEQY. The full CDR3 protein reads CASSISYEQYF.

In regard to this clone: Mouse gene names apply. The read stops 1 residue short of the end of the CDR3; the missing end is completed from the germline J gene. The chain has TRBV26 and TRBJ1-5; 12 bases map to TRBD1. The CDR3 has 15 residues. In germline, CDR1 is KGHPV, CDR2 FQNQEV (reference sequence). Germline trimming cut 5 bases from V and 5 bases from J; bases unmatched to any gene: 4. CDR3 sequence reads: CASSSRDRGHQAPLF. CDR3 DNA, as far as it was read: TGTGCCAGCAGTTCCCGGGACAGGGGGCACCAGGCTCCGCTT.

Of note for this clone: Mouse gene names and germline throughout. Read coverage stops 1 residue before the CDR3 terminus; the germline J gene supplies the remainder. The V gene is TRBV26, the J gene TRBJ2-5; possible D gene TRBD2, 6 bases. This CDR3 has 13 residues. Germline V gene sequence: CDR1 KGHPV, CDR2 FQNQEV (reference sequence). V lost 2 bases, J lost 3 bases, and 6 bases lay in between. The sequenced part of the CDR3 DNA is TGTGCCAGCAGTCTGCTGGGGCAAGACACCCAGTAC. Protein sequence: CASSLLGQDTQY. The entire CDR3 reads CASSLLGQDTQYF.

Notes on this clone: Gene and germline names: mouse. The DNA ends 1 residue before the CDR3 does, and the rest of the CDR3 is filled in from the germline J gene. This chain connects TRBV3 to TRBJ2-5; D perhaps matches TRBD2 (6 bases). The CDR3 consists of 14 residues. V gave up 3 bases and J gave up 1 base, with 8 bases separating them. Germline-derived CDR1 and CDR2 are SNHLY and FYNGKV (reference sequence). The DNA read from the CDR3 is TGTGCCAGCAGCTTTTGGGACTACCAAGACACCCAGTAC. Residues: CASSFWDYQDTQY. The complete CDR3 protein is CASSFWDYQDTQYF.

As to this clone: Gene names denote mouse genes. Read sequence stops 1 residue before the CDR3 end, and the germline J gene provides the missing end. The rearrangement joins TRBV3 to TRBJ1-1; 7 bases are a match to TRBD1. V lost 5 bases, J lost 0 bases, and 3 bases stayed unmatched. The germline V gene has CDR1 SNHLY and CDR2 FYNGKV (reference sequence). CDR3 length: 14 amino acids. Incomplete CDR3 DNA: TGTGCCAGCAGCCCCGGGACAGCAAACACAGAAGTCTTC. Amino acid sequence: CASSPGTANTEVF. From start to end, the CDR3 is CASSPGTANTEVFF. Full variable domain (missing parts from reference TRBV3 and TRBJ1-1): GPKVLQIPSHQIIDMGQMVTLNCDPVSNHLYFYWYKQILGQQMEFLVNFYNGKVMEKSKLFKDQFSVERPDGSYFTLKIQPTALEDSAVYFCASSPGTANTEVFFGKGTRLTVV.

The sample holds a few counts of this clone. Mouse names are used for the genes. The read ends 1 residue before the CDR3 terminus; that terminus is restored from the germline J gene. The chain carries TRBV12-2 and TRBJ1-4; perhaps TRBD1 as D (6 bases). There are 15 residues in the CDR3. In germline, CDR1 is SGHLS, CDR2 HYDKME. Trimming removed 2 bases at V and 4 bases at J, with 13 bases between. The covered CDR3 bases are TGTGCCAGCTCTCCCGGGGGGGGCTTCAACGAAAGATTATTT. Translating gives CASSPGGGFNERLF. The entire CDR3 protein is CASSPGGGFNERLFF.

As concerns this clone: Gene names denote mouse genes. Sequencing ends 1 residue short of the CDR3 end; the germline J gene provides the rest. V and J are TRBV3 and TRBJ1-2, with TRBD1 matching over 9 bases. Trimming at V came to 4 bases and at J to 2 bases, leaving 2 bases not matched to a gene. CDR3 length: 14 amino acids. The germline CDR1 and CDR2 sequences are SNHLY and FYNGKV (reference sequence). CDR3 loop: CASSWTGENSDYTF. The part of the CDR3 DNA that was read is TGTGCCAGCAGCTGGACAGGGGAGAACTCCGACTACACC.

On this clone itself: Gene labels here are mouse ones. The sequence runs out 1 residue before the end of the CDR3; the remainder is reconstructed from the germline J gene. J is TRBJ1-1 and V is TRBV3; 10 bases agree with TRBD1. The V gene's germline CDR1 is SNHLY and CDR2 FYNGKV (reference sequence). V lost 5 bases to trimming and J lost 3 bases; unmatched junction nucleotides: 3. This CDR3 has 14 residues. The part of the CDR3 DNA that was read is TGTGCCAGCAGCCGTGGACAGGGGGACACAGAAGTCTTC. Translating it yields CASSRGQGDTEVF. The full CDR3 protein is CASSRGQGDTEVFF.

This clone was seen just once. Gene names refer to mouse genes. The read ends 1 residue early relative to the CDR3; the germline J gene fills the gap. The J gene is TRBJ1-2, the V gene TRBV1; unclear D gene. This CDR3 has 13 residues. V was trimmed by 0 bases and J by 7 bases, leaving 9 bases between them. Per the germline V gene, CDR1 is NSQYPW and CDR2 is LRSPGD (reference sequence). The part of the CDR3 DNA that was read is TGCACCTGCAGTGCAGAACGGGAAGGCGACTACACC. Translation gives CTCSAEREGDYT. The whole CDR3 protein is CTCSAEREGDYTF.

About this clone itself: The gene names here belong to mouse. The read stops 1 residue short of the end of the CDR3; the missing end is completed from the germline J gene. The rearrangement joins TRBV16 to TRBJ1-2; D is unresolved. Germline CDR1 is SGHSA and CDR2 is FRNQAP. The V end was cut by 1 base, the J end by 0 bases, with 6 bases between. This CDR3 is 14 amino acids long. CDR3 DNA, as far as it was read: TGTGCAAGCAGCTTAGGACAAGCAAACTCCGACTACACC. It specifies CASSLGQANSDYT. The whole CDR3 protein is CASSLGQANSDYTF.